One and the same sample provided the 2 T cell receptor beta chains below, sequenced in a study of T cells in Graves' hyperthyroidism and ophthalmopathy. It was RNA transcripts that yielded the amplified TCR beta CDR3 regions. TCR CDR3 regions were first amplified by RT-PCR with HTBI primers. In TCRdb, the multiplex PCR reads were re-called with MiXCR into one record per CDR3 protein. The sample consists of hundreds of thousands of distinct CDR3 sequences, roughly 15% of them appearing once. Sequencing was carried out using blood. Receptor source: a woman aged 55-70 years with Graves' ophthalmopathy.

This clonotype came up a few times. The chain couples TRBV4-1 to TRBJ2-2; D is ambiguous. V lost 3 bases, J lost 0 bases, and 17 bases lay in between. This CDR3 is 18 amino acids long. Germline V gene lookup returns CDR1 MGHRA and CDR2 YSYEKL. CDR3 region: CASSQNTKSFSNTGELFF. CDR3 DNA sequence: TGCGCCAGCAGCCAGAATACTAAGAGCTTTTCGAACACCGGGGAGCTGTTTTTT.

This clonotype was recorded many times. The V and J genes are TRBV11-2 and TRBJ2-1; D possibly corresponds to TRBD2 (6 bases). From germline, CDR1 is SGHAT and CDR2 FQNNGV. V dropped 7 bases and J dropped 0 bases, with 10 bases sitting between them. The CDR3 spans 14 residues. This chain's CDR3 is CASKPTSSYNEQFF. DNA of the CDR3: TGTGCCAGCAAACCGACTAGCTCCTACAATGAGCAGTTCTTC.